This T cell receptor beta chain was documented in a study of blood T cell repertoires in COVID-19. The CDR3 is made up of 18 amino acids. Germline V gives CDR1 SGHRS, CDR2 YFSETQ. The J segment lost 2 bases and the V segment lost 2 bases, leaving 11 bases of the junction unmatched. TCRdb keeps only in-frame clones here, not all; method: immunoSEQ multiplex PCR. The top ten clones hold about an eighth of a sample with 90,000 or so clones, roughly 85% of them seen once. This clone was found a few times. The origin of this receptor is a human donor in a cohort sampled during active COVID-19. The gene calls are TRBV5-1 and TRBJ2-2; 8 positions match TRBD1. Input material: peripheral blood. The CDR3 DNA is TGCGCCAGCAGCTTATCCGGACAGGGAGGATTTAACACCGGGGAGCTGTTTTTT. It encodes CASSLSGQGGFNTGELFF.